This paragraph reports one T cell receptor beta chain. The antigen it binds to is not known. No base qualities exist here, and no much larger clone lies one base off it. This record belongs to a study of Tregs in tolerant kidney transplant recipients (dated by TCRdb to 2018 to 2020). Background for the entire study: Related donors were used in the transplants with nonmyeloablative bone marrow transplantation, and mixed chimerism was transient in the human trials. TCRbeta sequencing was used in the study to identify donor-specific regulatory T cells before combined kidney and bone marrow transplantation, and the identified cells were then tracked after transplant.

In the germline V gene (reference sequence), CDR1 corresponds to SSHAT and CDR2 to FNYEAQ. The germline ends are 7 bases apart after V is trimmed by 5 bases and J by 2 bases. The CDR3 runs 13 residues from the cysteine to the phenylalanine. Only the CDR3 portion is preserved as DNA: 39 bases, with reading frame beginning at the first base. Overall results and qualifications from the work: For some patients, the PCR primers changed as time went on, which meant samples from those patients could not be compared with one another at the nucleotide level. The most biologically relevant and donor-specific TCRbeta repertoire appeared to be identified by expanding Tregs with activated donor B cells. Although technical replication error seemed to be minimal, the question of biological reproducibility was not addressed directly. In tolerant patients, donor-specific Tregs expanded more than Tregs overall, which suggests antigen-driven rather than nonspecific expansion. The study was constrained by small patient numbers, and validation of the findings is required in larger populations and under other immunosuppression protocols.

Genomic DNA was extracted from sorted cells with the QIAGEN DNeasy Blood and Tissue Kit for TCRbeta CDR3 sequencing. Through immunoSEQ, high-throughput TCRbeta CDR3 sequencing was done commercially, including PCR amplification with internal controls and bias correction. In the original analysis: Unique productive TCRbeta sequences were defined by CDR3 nucleotide sequence where primers matched, and otherwise by CDR3 amino acid sequence together with Vbeta and Jbeta genes. Sorting error was corrected by removing sequences shared between sorted populations at a frequency ratio of 2:1 or less, and the remaining shared sequences were assigned to the higher population. Sequences were defined as donor-reactive when expanded at least 5-fold in CFSE-low cells versus unstimulated cells and present at a frequency of at least 0.01% in CFSE-low cells. Repertoire divergence was quantified by Jensen-Shannon divergence using the top 100 TCRbeta sequences ranked by frequency. For samples with multiple sequencing runs, sorting error was corrected in each run separately before the runs were combined. TCRdb retrieved this table from immuneACCESS and kept in-frame rearrangements only. Not all clones are present; in checked studies, unresolved V genes account for under half, and no reason is known for the remainder. V and J calls and clone size are copied from that table; D and trimming were computed from the DNA. This sample holds roughly 99,000 clones; 93% were observed only once. Of the sample, approximately 0.5% falls within the top ten clones.

Read against the paper, the sample's time point label means: blood sample drawn before combined kidney and bone marrow transplant. Thawed PBMCs were FACS-sorted into unstimulated Tregs (CD4+CD25+CD127-), CD4+ non-Tregs (CD4+CD25-), CD4 cells and CD8 cells. Patients were 4 combined kidney and bone marrow transplant recipients from the ITN036ST trial, and only these trial subjects had samples available. Healthy control blood was processed to PBMCs with a Ficoll density gradient and then cryopreserved, whereas patient PBMCs were collected both before and after transplant. The input for sequencing was CD4+ T cells from blood, taken before the transplant. The sequence is built from TRBV7-7 and TRBJ2-1; the D region possibly corresponds to TRBD2 (5 bases align). The clonotype originates from a human donor who received a combined kidney and bone marrow transplant. The DNA sequence is given as TGTGCCAGCAGCACCGGGACCTACAATGAGCAGTTCTTC. Its protein is CASSTGTYNEQFF.